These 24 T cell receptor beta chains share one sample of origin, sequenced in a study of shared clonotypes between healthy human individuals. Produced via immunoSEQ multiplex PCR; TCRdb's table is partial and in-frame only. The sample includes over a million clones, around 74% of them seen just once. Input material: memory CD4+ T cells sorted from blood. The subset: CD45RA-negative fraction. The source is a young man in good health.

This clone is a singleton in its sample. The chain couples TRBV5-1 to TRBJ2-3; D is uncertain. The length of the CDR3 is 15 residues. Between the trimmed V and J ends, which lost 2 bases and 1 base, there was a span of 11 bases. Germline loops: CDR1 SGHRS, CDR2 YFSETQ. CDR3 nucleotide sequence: TGCGCCAGCAGCTTCGGTCAGTTTGGCACAGATACGCAGTATTTT. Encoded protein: CASSFGQFGTDTQYF.

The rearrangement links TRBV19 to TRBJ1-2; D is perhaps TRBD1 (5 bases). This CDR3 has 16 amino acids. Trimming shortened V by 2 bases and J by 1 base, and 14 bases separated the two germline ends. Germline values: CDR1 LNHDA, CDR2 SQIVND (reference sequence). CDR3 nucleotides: TGTGCCAGTAGTATATTATGGGGACCGGGTAACTATGGCTACACCTTC. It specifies CASSILWGPGNYGYTF.

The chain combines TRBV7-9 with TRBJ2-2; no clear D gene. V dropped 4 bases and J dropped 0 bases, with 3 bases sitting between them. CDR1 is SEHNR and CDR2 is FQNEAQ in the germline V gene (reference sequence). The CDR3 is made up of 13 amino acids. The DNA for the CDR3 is TGTGCCAGCAGCTCTTCGAACACCGGGGAGCTGTTTTTT. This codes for CASSSSNTGELFF.

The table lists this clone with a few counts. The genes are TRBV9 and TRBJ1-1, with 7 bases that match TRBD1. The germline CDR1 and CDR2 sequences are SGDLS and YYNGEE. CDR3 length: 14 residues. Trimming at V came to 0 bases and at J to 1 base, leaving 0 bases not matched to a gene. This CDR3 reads CASSVGQGNTEAFF. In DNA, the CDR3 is TGTGCCAGCAGCGTAGGACAGGGGAACACTGAAGCTTTCTTT.

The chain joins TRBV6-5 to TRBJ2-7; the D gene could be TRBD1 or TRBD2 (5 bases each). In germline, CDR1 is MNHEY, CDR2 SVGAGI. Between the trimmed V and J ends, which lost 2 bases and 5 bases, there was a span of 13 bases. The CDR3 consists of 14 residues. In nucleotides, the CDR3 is TGTGCCAGCAGTTACGGCGCAGGGAGAAACGAGCAGTACTTC. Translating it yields CASSYGAGRNEQYF.

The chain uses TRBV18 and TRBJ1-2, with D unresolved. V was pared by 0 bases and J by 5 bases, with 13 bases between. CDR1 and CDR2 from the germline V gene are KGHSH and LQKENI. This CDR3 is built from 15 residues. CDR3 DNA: TGTGCCAGCTCACCACCGGTTTCAGCCACTTATGGCTACACCTTC. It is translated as CASSPPVSATYGYTF.

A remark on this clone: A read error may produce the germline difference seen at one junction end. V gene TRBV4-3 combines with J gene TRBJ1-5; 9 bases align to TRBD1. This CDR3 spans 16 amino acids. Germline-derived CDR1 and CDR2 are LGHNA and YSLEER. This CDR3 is CASSQDFTGGKQPQHF. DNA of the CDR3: TGCGCCAGCAGCCAAGATTTCACAGGGGGCAAACAGCCCCAGCATTTT.

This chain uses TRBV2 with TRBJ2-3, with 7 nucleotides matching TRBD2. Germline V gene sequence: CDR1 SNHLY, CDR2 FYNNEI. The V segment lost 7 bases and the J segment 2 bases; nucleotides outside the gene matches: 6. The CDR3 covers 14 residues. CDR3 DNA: TGTGCCAGCAAGGGCGGGACTAACACAGATACGCAGTATTTT. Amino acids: CASKGGTNTDTQYF.

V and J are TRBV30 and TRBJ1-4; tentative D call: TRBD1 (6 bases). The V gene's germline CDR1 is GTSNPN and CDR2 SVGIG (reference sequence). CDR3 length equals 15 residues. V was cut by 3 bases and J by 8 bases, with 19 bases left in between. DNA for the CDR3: TGTGCCTGGAGCGCGAACACAGGGACGAAGGAAAAACTGTTTTTT. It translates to CAWSANTGTKEKLFF.

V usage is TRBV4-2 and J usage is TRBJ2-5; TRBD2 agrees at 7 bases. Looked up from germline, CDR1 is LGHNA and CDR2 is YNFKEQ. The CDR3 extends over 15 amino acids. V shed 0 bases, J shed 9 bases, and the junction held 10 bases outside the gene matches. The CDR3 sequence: CASSQDSGPLTAQYF. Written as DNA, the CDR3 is TGTGCCAGCAGCCAAGATAGCGGGCCCCTTACGGCCCAGTACTTC.

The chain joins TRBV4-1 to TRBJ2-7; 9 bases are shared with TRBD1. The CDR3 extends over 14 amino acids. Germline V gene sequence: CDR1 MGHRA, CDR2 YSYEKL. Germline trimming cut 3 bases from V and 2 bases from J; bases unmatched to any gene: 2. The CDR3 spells CASSHRQGAYEQYF. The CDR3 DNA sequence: TGCGCCAGCAGCCACCGACAGGGGGCCTACGAGCAGTACTTC.

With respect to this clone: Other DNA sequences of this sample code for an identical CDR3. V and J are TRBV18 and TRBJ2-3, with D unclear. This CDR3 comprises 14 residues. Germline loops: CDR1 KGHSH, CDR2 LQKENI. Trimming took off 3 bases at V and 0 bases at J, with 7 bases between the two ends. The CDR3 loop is CASSPLRSTDTQYF. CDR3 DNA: TGTGCCAGCTCACCCCTAAGAAGCACAGATACGCAGTATTTT. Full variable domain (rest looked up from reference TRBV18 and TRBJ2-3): NAGVMQNPRHLVRRRGQEARLRCSPMKGHSHVYWYRQLPEEGLKFMVYLQKENIIDESGMPKERFSAEFPKEGPSILRIQQVVRGDSAAYFCASSPLRSTDTQYFGPGTRLTVL.

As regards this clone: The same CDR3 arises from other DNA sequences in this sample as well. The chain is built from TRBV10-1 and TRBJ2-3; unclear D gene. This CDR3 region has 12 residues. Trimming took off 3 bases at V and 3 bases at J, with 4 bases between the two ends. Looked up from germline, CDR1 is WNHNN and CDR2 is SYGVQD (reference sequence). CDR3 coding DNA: TGCGCCAGCAGTGAAGGGACAGATACGCAGTATTTT. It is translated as CASSEGTDTQYF.

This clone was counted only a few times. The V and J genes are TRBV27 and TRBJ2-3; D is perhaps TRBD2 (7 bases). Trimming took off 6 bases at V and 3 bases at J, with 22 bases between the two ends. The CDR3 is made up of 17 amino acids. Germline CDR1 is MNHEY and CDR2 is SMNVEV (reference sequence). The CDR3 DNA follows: TGTGCCAGCAGCCCTGGGGGGGGACACCTTCGGACAGATACGCAGTATTTT. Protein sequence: CASSPGGGHLRTDTQYF.

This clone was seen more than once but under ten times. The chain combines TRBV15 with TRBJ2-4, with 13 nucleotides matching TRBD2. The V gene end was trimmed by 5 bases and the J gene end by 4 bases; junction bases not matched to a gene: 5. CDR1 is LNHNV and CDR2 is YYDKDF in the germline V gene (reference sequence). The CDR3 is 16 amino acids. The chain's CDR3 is CATSHGTSGNKNIQYF. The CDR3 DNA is TGTGCCACCAGCCACGGGACTAGCGGGAATAAAAACATTCAGTACTTC.

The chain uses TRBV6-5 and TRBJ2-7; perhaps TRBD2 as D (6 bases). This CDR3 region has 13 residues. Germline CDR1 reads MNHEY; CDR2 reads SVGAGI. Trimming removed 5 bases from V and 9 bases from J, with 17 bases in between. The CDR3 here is CASSNRAGGWQYF. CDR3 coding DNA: TGTGCCAGCAGTAACCGGGCCGGGGGATGGCAGTACTTC.

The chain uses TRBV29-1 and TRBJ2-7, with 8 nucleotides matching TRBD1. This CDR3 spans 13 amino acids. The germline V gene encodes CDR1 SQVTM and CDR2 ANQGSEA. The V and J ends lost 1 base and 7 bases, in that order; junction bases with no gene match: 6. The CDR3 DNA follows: TGCAGCGTTGAAGGTCAGGGGGCGGGGGAGCAGTACTTC. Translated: CSVEGQGAGEQYF.

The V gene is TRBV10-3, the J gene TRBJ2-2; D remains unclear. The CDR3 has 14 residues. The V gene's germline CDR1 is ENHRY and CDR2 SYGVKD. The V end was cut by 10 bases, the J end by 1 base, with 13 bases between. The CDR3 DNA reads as TGTGCCAGTCGGAGTTCCAAGAACACCGGGGAGCTGTTTTTT. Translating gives CASRSSKNTGELFF.

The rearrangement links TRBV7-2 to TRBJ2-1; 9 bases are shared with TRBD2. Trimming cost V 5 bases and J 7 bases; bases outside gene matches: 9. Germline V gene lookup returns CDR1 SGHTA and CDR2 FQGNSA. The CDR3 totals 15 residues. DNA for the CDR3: TGTGCCAGCAGCATTCGAACGACTAGCGGTAATGAGCAGTTCTTC. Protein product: CASSIRTTSGNEQFF.

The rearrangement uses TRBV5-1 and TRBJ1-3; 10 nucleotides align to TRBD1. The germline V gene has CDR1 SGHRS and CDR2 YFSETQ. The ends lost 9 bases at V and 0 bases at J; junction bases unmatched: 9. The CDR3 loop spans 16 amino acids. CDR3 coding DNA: TGCGCCACCAGGCCGGGACAGGGGTACTCTGGAAACACCATATATTTT. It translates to CATRPGQGYSGNTIYF.

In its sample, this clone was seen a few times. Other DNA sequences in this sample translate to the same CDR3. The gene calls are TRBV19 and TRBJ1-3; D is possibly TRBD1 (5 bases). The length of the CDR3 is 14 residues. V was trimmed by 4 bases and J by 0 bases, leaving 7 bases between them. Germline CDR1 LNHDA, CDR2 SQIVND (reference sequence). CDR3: CASSTGISGNTIYF. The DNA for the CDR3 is TGTGCCAGTAGTACAGGGATCTCTGGAAACACCATATATTTT. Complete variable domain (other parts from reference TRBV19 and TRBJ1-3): DGGITQSPKYLFRKEGQNVTLSCEQNLNHDAMYWYRQDPGQGLRLIYYSQIVNDFQKGDIAEGYSVSREKKESFPLTVTSAQKNPTAFYLCASSTGISGNTIYFGEGSWLTVV.

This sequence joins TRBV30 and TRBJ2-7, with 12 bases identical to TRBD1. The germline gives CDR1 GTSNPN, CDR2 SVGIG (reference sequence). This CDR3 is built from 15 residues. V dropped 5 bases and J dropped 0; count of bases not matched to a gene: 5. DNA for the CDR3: TGTGCCTGGTCGATGGGACAGGGGGCCTCCTACGAGCAGTACTTC. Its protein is CAWSMGQGASYEQYF.

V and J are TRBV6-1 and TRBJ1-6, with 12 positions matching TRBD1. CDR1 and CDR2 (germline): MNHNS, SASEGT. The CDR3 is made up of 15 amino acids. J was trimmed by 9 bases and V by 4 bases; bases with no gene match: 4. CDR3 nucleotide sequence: TGTGCCAGCAGTGGAGGGACAGGGGGCTTTTCACCCCTCCACTTT. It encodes CASSGGTGGFSPLHF.

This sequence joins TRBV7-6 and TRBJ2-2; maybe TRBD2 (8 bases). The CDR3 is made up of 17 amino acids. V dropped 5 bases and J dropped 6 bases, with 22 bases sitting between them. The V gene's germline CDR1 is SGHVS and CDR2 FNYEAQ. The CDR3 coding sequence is TGTGCCAGCAGCGCCGGACAGGCCAGCGGGAGCCCCGGGGAGCTGTTTTTT. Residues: CASSAGQASGSPGELFF.